This T cell receptor beta chain was recovered during a study of shared clonotypes between healthy human individuals. In the study overall: Aged 18 to 49, the donors were a couple of women and a few men.

The naive CD8 fraction comprised CD45RO-negative cells positively selected for CCR7 and excluded terminally differentiated effector memory CD45RA+ cells. The assay was immunoSEQ multiplex PCR, and TCRdb's table has in-frame clones only and misses some. Here the sample spans around 2,000,000 clones, around 96% being singletons. General observations from the study: The diversity represented, both genetic and in exposure history, was limited by few donors. It was the non-shared clonotypes that had lower generation probabilities than clonotypes shared by all four donors. Rarefaction gave evidence that sorted-subset sequencing remained incomplete despite large depth.

On this clone itself: Its antigen remains unidentified.

This CDR3 has 16 amino acids. Trimming cost V 5 bases and J 2 bases, with 18 bases left between them. The germline V gene encodes CDR1 SGHAT and CDR2 FQNNGV. This receptor was taken from a man aged 18 to 30 in good health. Sequenced sample: naive CD8+ T cells sorted from blood. The chain links TRBV11-2 to TRBJ2-5, with D possibly matching TRBD1 (5 bases). The CDR3 sequence: CASSLGVATAQETQYF. DNA for the CDR3: TGTGCCAGCAGCCTAGGGGTTGCCACAGCACAAGAGACCCAGTACTTC.